These 25 T cell receptor beta chains originate from one sample sequenced in a study of prognosis after radiotherapy for stage I lung cancer. Two-round multiplex PCR amplified TCR beta CDR3 from genomic DNA. First-round PCR amplification was performed with primers specific to each TRBV and TRBJ gene. TCRdb re-derived calls from the multiplex PCR reads in MiXCR, one entry per CDR3 protein. Altogether some 36,000 distinct CDR3 sequences are present, roughly 25% being singletons, with the ten largest covering less than 30%. Material: PBMCs, obtained before or after stereotactic body radiation therapy (not recorded which). The receptor source for this set is a donor over 45 with non-small cell lung cancer.

This clonotype has ten or more counts. A read error may explain this, as a much larger clone is one base away. The chain employs TRBV5-4 and TRBJ1-3; D is unresolved. The CDR3 consists of 13 residues. Germline values: CDR1 SGHNT, CDR2 YYREEE (reference sequence). The CDR3 bases are TGTGCCAGCAGCCCGGGGAGGGAAAACACCGTATATTTT. This sequence encodes CASSPGRENTVYF.

This clonotype was detected many times. The chain uses TRBV30 and TRBJ2-4; D is unclear. The CDR3 sequence is 15 residues long. The germline V and J ends were trimmed by 0 bases and 8 bases, with 17 bases remaining between them. In germline, CDR1 is GTSNPN, CDR2 SVGIG (reference sequence). This chain's CDR3 is CAWSVSPMGRYIQYF. DNA for the CDR3: TGTGCCTGGAGTGTATCCCCCATGGGTCGTTACATTCAGTACTTC.

This clonotype was detected many times. V usage is TRBV20-1 and J usage is TRBJ1-3, with a possible D match to TRBD1 (5 bases). The CDR3 runs 18 residues. V was clipped by 1 base and J by 1 base, with 20 bases between them. Germline CDR1 reads DFQATT; CDR2 reads SNEGSKA (reference sequence). CDR3 DNA: TGCAGTGCTAGAGGATATCCTAAAACAGGCATATCTGGAAACACCATATATTTT. It translates to CSARGYPKTGISGNTIYF.

This clonotype was recorded at least ten times. The chain joins TRBV11-2 to TRBJ1-5, with no clear D. Germline V CDR1 and CDR2: SGHAT, FQNNGV. V gave up 0 bases and J gave up 7 bases, with 10 bases separating them. The CDR3 runs 14 residues. The CDR3 region is CASSLEGFGQPQHF. Here the CDR3 DNA reads TGTGCCAGCAGCTTAGAAGGCTTTGGACAGCCCCAGCATTTT.

The sample holds many counts of this clonotype. This chain links TRBV30 with TRBJ2-3, with a weak D call TRBD2 (7 bases). The V gene's germline CDR1 is GTSNPN and CDR2 SVGIG (reference sequence). Trimming took 0 bases from V and 0 from J, leaving 10 bases between them. The CDR3 totals 15 residues. CDR3 sequence reads: CAWSVGGVSTDTQYF. The CDR3 DNA reads as TGTGCCTGGAGTGTAGGGGGGGTAAGCACAGATACGCAGTATTTT.

This clonotype appeared many times. The chain has TRBV3-1 and TRBJ2-7, with unresolved D. The CDR3 contains 14 residues. The V and J ends lost 4 bases and 7 bases respectively, with 17 bases between them. Germline CDR1 is LGHDT and CDR2 is YNNKEL (reference sequence). CDR3 in amino acids: CASSLPGRATEQYF. As DNA, the CDR3 is TGTGCCAGCAGCCTCCCCGGTAGGGCCACAGAGCAGTACTTC.

This clonotype was observed at least ten times. The rearrangement uses TRBV20-1 and TRBJ1-2, with D unresolved. The CDR3 has 14 residues. Trimming removed 3 bases at V and 2 bases at J, with 13 bases between. Germline V gene data show CDR1 as DFQATT and CDR2 as SNEGSKA (reference sequence). CDR3 in amino acids: CSASPHTNNYGYTF. The CDR3 coding sequence is TGCAGTGCTAGCCCCCATACGAACAACTATGGCTACACCTTC.

The J gene is TRBJ2-3, the V gene TRBV5-1; 8 bases line up with TRBD2. V lost 5 bases, J lost 6 bases, and 20 bases stayed unmatched. In germline, CDR1 is SGHRS, CDR2 YFSETQ. This CDR3 has 18 residues. The CDR3 loop is CASRASGLAGVWLDTQYF. The DNA of the CDR3 is TGCGCCAGCAGGGCTTCAGGACTAGCAGGAGTTTGGTTGGATACGCAGTATTTT.

Note on this clonotype: A far larger clone is off by one base, so a read error is likely. The CDR3 reads CASSLGTSGGPNNEQFF. As DNA, the CDR3 is TGTGCCAGCAGCTTGGGGACTAGCGGGGGGCCTAACAATGAGCAGTTCTTC. The rearrangement uses TRBV7-9 and TRBJ2-1; 15 nucleotides align to TRBD2. After removal of 3 bases from V and 5 bases from J, the junction contained 5 bases not matched to a gene. This CDR3 is 17 amino acids long. CDR1 SEHNR and CDR2 FQNEAQ come from the germline V gene (reference sequence).

The table lists this clonotype with many counts. The chain links TRBV3-1 to TRBJ2-3; no firm D call. The V gene's germline CDR1 is LGHDT and CDR2 YNNKEL (reference sequence). The CDR3 totals 14 residues. The germline V and J ends were trimmed by 1 base and 7 bases, with 12 bases remaining between them. The DNA for the CDR3 is TGTGCCAGCAGCCAAGTCCCCACCTCAAATACGCAGTATTTT. Translated, it gives CASSQVPTSNTQYF.

This clonotype was detected ten times or more. The V call is TRBV7-2, the J call TRBJ1-2; 7 bases match TRBD1. Looked up from germline, CDR1 is SGHTA and CDR2 is FQGNSA. This CDR3 contains 13 residues. The V gene end was trimmed by 4 bases and the J gene end by 8 bases; junction bases not matched to a gene: 7. CDR3 amino acids: CASSSRTGGGYTF. The CDR3 coding sequence is TGTGCCAGCAGCTCCCGGACAGGCGGAGGCTACACCTTC.

Remarks on this clonotype: It differs at one base from a far larger clone, so likely a read error. CDR3 in amino acids: CASTISAAPKLRDDEQFF. Written as DNA, the CDR3 is TGTGCCAGCACTATCTCGGCGGCGCCTAAGCTGAGAGACGATGAGCAGTTCTTC. The rearrangement links TRBV6-8 to TRBJ2-1; D call uncertain. The length of the CDR3 is 18 residues. In germline, CDR1 is MNHGY, CDR2 SAAAGT. V was cut by 7 bases and J by 8 bases, with 30 bases left in between.

This clonotype was seen at least ten times. The chain joins TRBV12-3 or TRBV12-4 to TRBJ2-4; D remains ambiguous. This CDR3 has 11 amino acids. Trimming took off 8 bases at V and 7 bases at J, with 9 bases between the two ends. CDR3 residues: CASRTENIQYF. DNA for the CDR3: TGTGCCAGCCGCACGGAGAACATTCAGTACTTC.

In the case of this clonotype: One junction end disagrees with the germline gene, perhaps due to a read error. The genes are TRBV2 and TRBJ2-6; 9 bases are a match to TRBD1. Germline CDR1 and CDR2: SNHLY and FYNNEI. The CDR3 spans 15 residues. CDR3 DNA: TGTGCCATAGGACAGGGGATCTCTGGGGCCAACGTCCTTACTTTC. Translating it yields CAIGQGISGANVLTF.

The table lists this clonotype with many counts. The chain links TRBV13 to TRBJ1-1; a possible D gene is TRBD1 (5 bases). CDR1 is PRHDT and CDR2 is FYEKMQ in the germline V gene (reference sequence). V gave up 7 bases and J gave up 4 bases, with 19 bases separating them. This CDR3 is 15 amino acids long. DNA for the CDR3: TGTGCCAGCACCCCGTATGGGCCTAGGGGCACTGAAGCTTTCTTT. It codes for CASTPYGPRGTEAFF.

As for this clonotype: A much larger clone sits a single nucleotide away, making a read error possible. J is TRBJ1-5 and V is TRBV6-2 or TRBV6-3; perhaps TRBD1 as D (5 bases). The V and J ends lost 6 bases and 8 bases respectively, with 20 bases between them. The CDR3 has 15 amino acids. Per the germline V gene, CDR1 is MNHEY and CDR2 is SVGEGT. CDR3 in DNA: TGTGCCAGCAGGTCCCCCACAGGATTGGGAGAGCCCCAGCATTTT. Its translation: CASRSPTGLGEPQHF.

This clonotype appeared many times. The CDR3: CASSLAGPRTGNTIYF. CDR3 nucleotide sequence: TGTGCCAGCAGCTTAGCCGGCCCGCGGACTGGAAACACCATATATTTT. The rearrangement uses TRBV7-6 and TRBJ1-3; D is undetermined. V lost 0 bases to trimming and J lost 2 bases, with 11 bases between them. This CDR3 has 16 amino acids. The germline gives CDR1 SGHVS, CDR2 FNYEAQ.

This clonotype was picked up many times. The chain combines TRBV2 with TRBJ2-7; D not resolved. CDR3 length equals 14 residues. Trimming cost V 2 bases and J 5 bases, with 13 bases left between them. The germline CDR1 and CDR2 sequences are SNHLY and FYNNEI. The CDR3 sequence: CASSEPYGVNEQYF. CDR3 DNA: TGTGCCAGCAGTGAACCATATGGAGTCAACGAGCAGTACTTC.

This clonotype occurred many times. The chain links TRBV2 to TRBJ2-7, with no clear D. This CDR3 spans 14 amino acids. Germline loops: CDR1 SNHLY, CDR2 FYNNEI. The germline V and J ends were trimmed by 2 bases and 4 bases, with 12 bases remaining between them. The CDR3 spells CASSEYLGLYEQYF. CDR3 DNA: TGTGCCAGCAGTGAATATTTAGGCCTATACGAGCAGTACTTC.

This sequence joins TRBV19 and TRBJ2-7, with 9 bases fitting TRBD1. Germline assignment: CDR1 LNHDA and CDR2 SQIVND (reference sequence). The V and J ends lost 8 bases and 0 bases, in that order; junction bases with no gene match: 2. The CDR3 length is 13 residues. The CDR3 DNA sequence: TGTGCCAGTGGGACAGGGAGCTCCTACGAGCAGTACTTC. Translation gives CASGTGSSYEQYF.

This clonotype has a count of ten or more. The genes are TRBV7-9 and TRBJ2-2; the D gene is possibly TRBD2 (6 bases). Trimming pared 7 bases from V and 1 base from J, leaving 13 bases between. Looked up from germline, CDR1 is SEHNR and CDR2 is FQNEAQ (reference sequence). This CDR3 region has 15 residues. The CDR3 bases are TGTGCCAGCAAACGGGGCGGGGAGAACACCGGGGAGCTGTTTTTT. Translated, it gives CASKRGGENTGELFF. The full variable domain, its missing parts supplied by reference TRBV7-9 and TRBJ2-2, is DTGVSQNPRHKITKRGQNVTFRCDPISEHNRLYWYRQTLGQGPEFLTYFQNEAQLEKSRLLSDRFSAERPKGSFSTLEIQRTEQGDSAMYLCASKRGGENTGELFFGEGSRLTVL.

This clonotype was picked up many times. This sequence joins TRBV6-2 or TRBV6-3 and TRBJ1-5; 8 bases line up with TRBD1. Germline assignment: CDR1 MNHEY and CDR2 SVGEGT. V was pared by 5 bases and J by 3 bases, with 9 bases of the junction left unmatched. This CDR3 contains 16 residues. The CDR3 is CASSRYGTGHNQPQHF. CDR3 in DNA: TGTGCCAGCAGTCGATACGGGACAGGACACAATCAGCCCCAGCATTTT.

As for this clonotype: Since a much larger clone is just one base distant, this may be a read error. The chain combines TRBV5-1 with TRBJ2-1, with D possibly being TRBD2 (6 bases). Germline V gene lookup returns CDR1 SGHRS and CDR2 YFSETQ. The CDR3 runs to 17 residues. The CDR3 reads CAGSLPGLPFLANEQFF. The CDR3 DNA sequence: TGCGCCGGCAGCCTACCGGGACTCCCGTTCTTGGCAAATGAGCAGTTCTTC.

With regard to this clonotype: A clone one base away is much larger, so this may be a read error. This chain uses TRBV4-1 with TRBJ2-1; D unresolved. The CDR3 length is 16 residues. V was pared by 0 bases and J by 3 bases, with 12 bases between. Germline loops: CDR1 MGHRA, CDR2 YSYEKL. The CDR3 sequence: CASSQDRLVIYNEQFF. The DNA of the CDR3 is TGCGCCAGCAGCCAAGATAGACTCGTGATCTACAATGAGCAGTTCTTC.

This clonotype has at least ten counts. V is TRBV28 and J is TRBJ2-3, with a tentative D call TRBD2 (6 bases). The CDR3 length is 15 residues. Between the trimmed V and J ends, which lost 10 bases and 1 base, there was a span of 18 bases. Germline CDR1 is MDHEN and CDR2 is SYDVKM. CDR3: CATEELADRTDTQYF. The CDR3 coding sequence is TGTGCCACCGAGGAACTAGCAGATCGCACAGATACGCAGTATTTT.